This TCR beta chain is drawn from a study of cytomegalovirus exposure and HLA in healthy donors. Primers for the PCR totalled 60 Vbeta and 13 Jbeta. Libraries were prepared by immunoSEQ multiplex PCR; TCRdb keeps only in-frame clonotypes and omits some of them. The sample records about 210,000 clones, over 80% being singletons. Donors were ostensibly healthy at sampling, although undocumented immune exposures were probable. The receptor comes from a middle-aged man in good health and CMV-seropositive. Sequenced material: PBMCs.

In nucleotides, the CDR3 is TGTGCCAGCAGCGAAACATTAAAGGAGACCCAGTACTTC. Amino acid sequence: CASSETLKETQYF. The chain uses TRBV2 and TRBJ2-5, with D unresolved. The CDR3 consists of 13 residues. CDR1 SNHLY and CDR2 FYNNEI come from the germline V gene. Trimming stripped 6 bases from V and 5 bases from J, with 13 bases between.